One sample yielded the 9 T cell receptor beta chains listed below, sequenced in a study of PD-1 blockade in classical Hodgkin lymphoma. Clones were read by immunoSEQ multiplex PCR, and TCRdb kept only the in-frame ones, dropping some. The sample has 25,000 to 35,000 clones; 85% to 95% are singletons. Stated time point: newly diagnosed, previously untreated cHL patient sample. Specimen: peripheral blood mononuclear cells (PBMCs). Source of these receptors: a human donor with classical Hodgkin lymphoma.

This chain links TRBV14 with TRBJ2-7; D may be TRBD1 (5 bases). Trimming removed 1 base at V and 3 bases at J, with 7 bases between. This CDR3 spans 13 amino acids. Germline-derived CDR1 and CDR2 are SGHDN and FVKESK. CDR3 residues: CASSQGDSYEQYF. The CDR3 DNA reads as TGTGCCAGCAGCCAAGGAGACAGCTACGAGCAGTACTTC.

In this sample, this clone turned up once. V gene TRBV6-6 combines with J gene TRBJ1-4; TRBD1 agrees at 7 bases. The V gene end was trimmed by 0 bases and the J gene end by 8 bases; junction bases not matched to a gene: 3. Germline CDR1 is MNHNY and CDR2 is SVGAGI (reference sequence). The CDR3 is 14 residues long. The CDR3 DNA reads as TGTGCCAGCAGTTACTCAGGGGGCTGGGAAAAACTGTTTTTT. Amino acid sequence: CASSYSGGWEKLFF.

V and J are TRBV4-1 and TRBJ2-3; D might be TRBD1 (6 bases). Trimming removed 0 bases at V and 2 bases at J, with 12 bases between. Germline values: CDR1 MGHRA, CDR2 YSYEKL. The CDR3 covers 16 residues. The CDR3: CASSQEARQATDTQYF. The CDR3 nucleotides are TGCGCCAGCAGCCAAGAAGCGAGACAGGCCACAGATACGCAGTATTTT.

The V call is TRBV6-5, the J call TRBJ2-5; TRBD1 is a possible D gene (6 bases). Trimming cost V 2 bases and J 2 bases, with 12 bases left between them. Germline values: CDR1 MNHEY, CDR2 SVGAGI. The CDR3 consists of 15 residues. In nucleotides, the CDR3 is TGTGCCAGCAGTTACCTTCTAGGACAGCAAGAGACCCAGTACTTC. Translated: CASSYLLGQQETQYF.

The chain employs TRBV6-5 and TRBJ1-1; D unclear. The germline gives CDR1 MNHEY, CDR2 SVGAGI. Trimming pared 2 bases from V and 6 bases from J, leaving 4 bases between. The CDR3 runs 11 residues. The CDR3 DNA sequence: TGTGCCAGCAGTTACAAAGCTGAAGCTTTCTTT. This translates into CASSYKAEAFF.

CDR3 in amino acids: CASSSGETNYGYTF. CDR3 in DNA: TGTGCCAGCAGTTCCGGCGAGACTAACTATGGCTACACCTTC. The chain employs TRBV25-1 and TRBJ1-2; no clear D. This CDR3 has 14 amino acids. Deletions cut 5 bases from V and 0 bases from J, with 10 bases between. The V gene's germline CDR1 is MGHDK and CDR2 SYGVNS.

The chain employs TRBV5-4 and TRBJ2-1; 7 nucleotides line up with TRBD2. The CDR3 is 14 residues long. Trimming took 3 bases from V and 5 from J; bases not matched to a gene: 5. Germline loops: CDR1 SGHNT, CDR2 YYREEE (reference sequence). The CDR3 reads CASSYQSGDNEQFF. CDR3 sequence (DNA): TGTGCCAGCAGCTACCAAAGCGGGGACAATGAGCAGTTCTTC.

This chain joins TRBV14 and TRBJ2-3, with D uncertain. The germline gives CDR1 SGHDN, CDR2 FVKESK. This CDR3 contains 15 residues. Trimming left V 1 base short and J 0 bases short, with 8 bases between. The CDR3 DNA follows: TGTGCCAGCAGCCAAGGACAATTCAGCACAGATACGCAGTATTTT. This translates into CASSQGQFSTDTQYF.

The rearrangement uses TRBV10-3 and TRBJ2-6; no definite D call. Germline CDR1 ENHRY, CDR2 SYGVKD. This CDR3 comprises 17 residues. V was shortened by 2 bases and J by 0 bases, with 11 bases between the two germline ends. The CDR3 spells CAISEGWADSGANVLTF. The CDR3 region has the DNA TGTGCCATCAGTGAGGGATGGGCAGACTCTGGGGCCAACGTCCTGACTTTC.